The next 20 T cell receptor beta chains were all read from a single sample in a study of Ad26.COV2.S vaccination and SARS-CoV-2 variants. Treatment noted: some 20 received Ad26.COV2.S at low or high dose, single or two shots; about 5 received placebo; per-sample allocation not given. Samples analyzed were those drawn on day 63 after the first vaccine or placebo injection. Using immunoSEQ multiplex PCR, the repertoire was profiled, and TCRdb retains in-frame clones only, with some absent. The table lists about 400,000 clones, around 82% of them singletons. The sample here was peripheral blood, taken in a trial of Ad26.COV2.S vaccine versus placebo. Source of these receptors: a person between 18 and 59 years old who received the Ad26.COV2.S COVID-19 vaccine or a placebo.

The rearrangement uses TRBV19 and TRBJ1-6, with D unclear. Trimming took off 7 bases at V and 0 bases at J, with 13 bases between the two ends. From germline, CDR1 is LNHDA and CDR2 SQIVND (reference sequence). The CDR3 has 16 residues. CDR3 residues: CASTDLFSSYNSPLHF. The CDR3 nucleotides read TGTGCCAGTACGGACCTTTTTAGCTCCTATAATTCACCCCTCCACTTT.

The chain couples TRBV18 to TRBJ1-2; no definite D call. Germline assignment: CDR1 KGHSH and CDR2 LQKENI. Trimming took 2 bases from V and 8 from J, leaving 12 bases between them. The CDR3 runs 13 residues. The CDR3 protein is CASSPDPLRGYTF. The CDR3 DNA follows: TGTGCCAGCTCACCAGACCCTTTGCGGGGCTACACCTTC.

The rearrangement joins TRBV30 to TRBJ2-5; D remains ambiguous. The CDR3 runs to 18 residues. Germline assignment: CDR1 GTSNPN and CDR2 SVGIG (reference sequence). Trimming removed 4 bases at V and 4 bases at J, with 28 bases between. In DNA, the CDR3 is TGTGCCTGGAACTCTAAGATTGGGCAACGGGTTTCGACAGAGACCCAGTACTTC. Translated, it gives CAWNSKIGQRVSTETQYF.

The table lists this clone with a few counts. J is TRBJ1-2 and V is TRBV12-1; the D segment call TRBD1 is taken from the table without a DNA check. TRBV12-1 is a known pseudogene. The CDR3 consists of 13 residues. The CDR3 nucleotides read TGTGCCAGCAGCCATACTACAGGGGATGGCTACACCTTC. It is translated as CASSHTTGDGYTF.

The V and J genes are TRBV6-5 and TRBJ1-1; TRBD1 agrees at 10 bases. The CDR3 has 13 residues. The germline CDR1 and CDR2 sequences are MNHEY and SVGAGI. The V segment lost 6 bases and the J segment 4 bases; nucleotides outside the gene matches: 2. CDR3 region: CASRRDRGTEAFF. The CDR3 DNA is TGTGCCAGCAGGAGGGACAGGGGCACTGAAGCTTTCTTT.

The chain combines TRBV7-9 with TRBJ1-1; 10 nucleotides line up with TRBD1. The V gene's germline CDR1 is SEHNR and CDR2 FQNEAQ (reference sequence). The CDR3 spans 12 residues. Losses at the gene ends were 7 bases for V and 7 bases for J; bases not matched to a gene: 3. CDR3 sequence (DNA): TGTGCCAGCACCGGGACAGGGGTTGAAGCTTTCTTT. Translating it yields CASTGTGVEAFF.

The V call is TRBV5-4, the J call TRBJ1-2, with D tentatively TRBD1 (5 bases). Between the trimmed V and J ends, which lost 2 bases and 8 bases, there was a span of 19 bases. The CDR3 covers 15 residues. In germline, CDR1 is SGHNT, CDR2 YYREEE (reference sequence). CDR3 amino acids: CASSFEPGRGEGYTF. In DNA form, the CDR3 reads TGTGCCAGCAGCTTCGAACCAGGGAGGGGAGAAGGCTACACCTTC.

This sequence joins TRBV7-9 and TRBJ1-4; 7 bases line up with TRBD1. Trimming removed 2 bases from V and 5 bases from J; junction bases left unmatched: 2. This CDR3 contains 14 residues. Germline assignment: CDR1 SEHNR and CDR2 FQNEAQ (reference sequence). The CDR3 sequence: CASSLLQGNEKLFF. The CDR3 coding sequence is TGTGCCAGCAGCTTACTACAGGGGAATGAAAAACTGTTTTTT.

This clone is a singleton in its sample. The rearrangement links TRBV14 to TRBJ1-2; D not resolved. Germline-derived CDR1 and CDR2 are SGHDN and FVKESK. V shed 3 bases and J shed 8 bases, with 7 bases lying between them. The CDR3 consists of 11 residues. The CDR3 loop is CASSHMGGYTF. The DNA of the CDR3 is TGTGCCAGCAGCCATATGGGGGGCTACACCTTC.

This rearrangement joins TRBV10-3 to TRBJ2-7, with D possibly being TRBD1 (6 bases). The CDR3 is 12 residues long. Trimming pared 6 bases from V and 6 bases from J, leaving 12 bases between. Germline CDR1 is ENHRY and CDR2 is SYGVKD. In nucleotides, the CDR3 is TGTGCCATCAGCGATACCAGGGGCGAGCAGTACTTC. This gives the protein CAISDTRGEQYF.

The chain carries TRBV11-3 and TRBJ2-7; 8 nucleotides align to TRBD2. The CDR3 runs to 13 residues. CDR1 is SGHNT, CDR2 YENEEA, per germline. J lost 9 bases, V lost 5 bases, and 9 bases had no gene match. CDR3 loop: CASSPAGTRVQYF. The CDR3 bases are TGTGCCAGCAGCCCAGCCGGGACTAGGGTGCAGTACTTC.

Remarks on this clone: The sample has other DNA sequences that encode this CDR3 too. The chain recombines TRBV19 with TRBJ2-5; 7 bases line up with TRBD1. Germline values: CDR1 LNHDA, CDR2 SQIVND (reference sequence). The V segment lost 2 bases and the J segment 4 bases; nucleotides outside the gene matches: 4. The CDR3 extends over 14 amino acids. The CDR3 DNA reads TGTGCCAGTAGTATAACAGGGGTAGGAGAGACCCAGTACTTC. This gives the protein CASSITGVGETQYF.

In this sample, this clone turned up a few times. The J gene is TRBJ2-7, the V gene TRBV5-4, with D perhaps matching TRBD1 or TRBD2 (5 bases each). The V gene's germline CDR1 is SGHNT and CDR2 YYREEE (reference sequence). This CDR3 is 14 amino acids long. Trimming took 7 bases from V and 0 from J, leaving 14 bases between them. CDR3 sequence (DNA): TGTGCCAGCTCGGGGACGGCGAGCTCCTACGAGCAGTACTTC. Residues: CASSGTASSYEQYF.

The chain uses TRBV2 and TRBJ1-2; 9 positions agree with TRBD1. The CDR3 runs to 14 residues. Trimming removed 10 bases from V and 5 bases from J; junction bases left unmatched: 11. Germline V gene sequence: CDR1 SNHLY, CDR2 FYNNEI. CDR3 protein: CATPYQDRGYGYTF. The CDR3 coding sequence is TGTGCCACCCCGTACCAAGACAGGGGGTATGGCTACACCTTC.

The CDR3 is CASRWGNEQFF. CDR3 DNA sequence: TGTGCCAGCCGTTGGGGGAATGAGCAGTTCTTC. V and J are TRBV6-4 and TRBJ2-1; D possibly matches TRBD1 or TRBD2 (5 bases each). Germline assignment: CDR1 MRHNA and CDR2 SNTAGT. The ends were cut back, 8 bases at V and 7 bases at J, with 9 bases in the middle. The CDR3 covers 11 residues.

This chain uses TRBV6-2 or TRBV6-3 with TRBJ1-2; D perhaps matches TRBD1 (6 bases). Germline loops: CDR1 MNHEY, CDR2 SVGEGT. The CDR3 runs to 14 residues. V lost 4 bases and J lost 8, with 17 bases in between. Written as DNA, the CDR3 is TGTGCCAGCAGTTTAACTCGGGACACCGGAGGCTACACCTTC. Its translation: CASSLTRDTGGYTF.

The chain uses TRBV19 and TRBJ2-4, with D perhaps matching TRBD1 (5 bases). CDR1 is LNHDA, CDR2 SQIVND, per germline (reference sequence). The V end was cut by 5 bases, the J end by 0 bases, with 20 bases between. The CDR3 consists of 18 residues. The CDR3 DNA follows: TGTGCCAGTAGTCTCCGGCAGTCAGGGAACGGAGCCAAAAACATTCAGTACTTC. Amino acid sequence: CASSLRQSGNGAKNIQYF.

The rearrangement uses TRBV6-5 and TRBJ2-3; no firm D call. The CDR3 is 16 amino acids. Germline V CDR1 and CDR2: MNHEY, SVGAGI. V lost 0 bases and J 0 bases, leaving 10 bases between the germline ends. This CDR3 is CASSYSPPGSTDTQYF. CDR3 nucleotides: TGTGCCAGCAGTTACTCCCCCCCGGGTAGCACAGATACGCAGTATTTT.

This chain links TRBV21-1 with TRBJ1-2; the table's D gene call, TRBD1, was not cross checked with the DNA. TRBV21-1 is assigned pseudogene status. The CDR3 is made up of 13 amino acids. CDR3 amino acids: CASSNYRDYGYTF. The DNA of the CDR3 is TGTGCCAGCAGCAATTACAGGGACTATGGCTACACCTTC.

J is TRBJ2-5 and V is TRBV5-1; D is possibly TRBD1 or TRBD2 (5 bases each). Trimming took 4 bases from V and 5 from J, leaving 18 bases between them. The CDR3 spans 15 residues. Germline CDR1 is SGHRS and CDR2 is YFSETQ. This CDR3 reads CASSGGSGPGETQYF. The DNA for the CDR3 is TGCGCCAGCAGCGGCGGTTCGGGACCGGGGGAGACCCAGTACTTC.